This TCR beta chain was captured in a study of OX40 agonist ivuxolimab in advanced cancers. Data came from immunoSEQ multiplex PCR; TCRdb stores just in-frame clones and leaves some out. The table has fewer than 50,000 clones, roughly nine tenths seen once; the top ten hold around half. General study points: Relative to CD4+ cells, CD8+ T cells on average had more expanded clones. Certain nonresponders additionally had low normalized T-cell clonal expansion. In the 0.1 to 3.0 mg/kg range, CD4+ and CD8+ blood T cells had expanded clonally by week 6.

On this clone: The antigen remains undetermined.

This CDR3 spans 15 amino acids. Unmatched junction bases numbered 5, after V lost 3 bases and J lost 0 bases. In germline, CDR1 is MNHEY, CDR2 SMNVEV (reference sequence). This TCR was sampled from an adult with an advanced solid tumor such as melanoma, head and neck, liver or kidney cancer. The sequenced sample was CD4+ or CD8+ T cells sorted from blood, obtained in a trial of the OX40 agonist ivuxolimab. This chain uses TRBV27 with TRBJ2-7; 7 nucleotides match TRBD1. Written as DNA, the CDR3 is TGTGCCAGCAGTTTGGGGGACAGCAGCTCCTACGAGCAGTACTTC. Encoded protein: CASSLGDSSSYEQYF.